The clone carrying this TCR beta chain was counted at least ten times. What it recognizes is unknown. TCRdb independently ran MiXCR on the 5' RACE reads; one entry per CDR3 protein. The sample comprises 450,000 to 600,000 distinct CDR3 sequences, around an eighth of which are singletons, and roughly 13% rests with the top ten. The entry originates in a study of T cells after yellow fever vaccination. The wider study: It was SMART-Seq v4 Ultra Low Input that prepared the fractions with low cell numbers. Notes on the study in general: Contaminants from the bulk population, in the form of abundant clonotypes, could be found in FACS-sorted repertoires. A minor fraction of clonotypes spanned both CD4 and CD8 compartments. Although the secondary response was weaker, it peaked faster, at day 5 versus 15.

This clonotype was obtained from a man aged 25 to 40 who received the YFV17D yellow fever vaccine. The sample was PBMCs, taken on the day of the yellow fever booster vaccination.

In nucleotides, the CDR3 is TGCAGCGTTGAACTAGGGGGGGAGGAACTATATAATGAGCAGTTCTTC. It codes for CSVELGGEELYNEQFF. The J gene is TRBJ2-1, the V gene TRBV29-1; D is possibly TRBD2 (7 bases). This CDR3 contains 16 residues. The germline V and J ends were trimmed by 2 bases and 7 bases, with 21 bases remaining between them. CDR1 and CDR2 (germline): SQVTM, ANQGSEA.